This T cell receptor (beta chain) was recovered during a study of CD8+ T cells in alopecia areata. Study observations and caveats: Relative to normal scalp, lesional scalp, especially alopecia totalis/universalis, showed higher clonality.

As concerns this clone: Its antigen is unidentified.

Treatment noted: oral pan-JAK inhibitor, 5-10 mg twice daily. Once RNA had been extracted, it was reverse transcribed into cDNA to act as the sequencing template. TCRdb's copy holds only in-frame clones and misses some; the assay was immunoSEQ multiplex PCR. The sample lists roughly 190,000 clones, about three fifths occurring once. Germline V gives CDR1 KGHSH, CDR2 LQKENI. V shed 1 base and J shed 4 bases, with 11 bases lying between them. The CDR3 sequence is 16 residues long. This TCR was recovered from a human donor with alopecia areata. Specimen: CD4+ T cells sorted from blood, collected at roughly week 49, from a patient treated with tofacitinib. The chain uses TRBV18 and TRBJ2-6; D possibly corresponds to TRBD2 (6 bases). CDR3 amino acids: CASSPLKLAGANVLTF. The CDR3 nucleotides are TGTGCCAGCTCACCACTAAAGCTAGCGGGGGCCAACGTCCTGACTTTC. The variable domain in full, completed from reference TRBV18 and TRBJ2-6, reads NAGVMQNPRHLVRRRGQEARLRCSPMKGHSHVYWYRQLPEEGLKFMVYLQKENIIDESGMPKERFSAEFPKEGPSILRIQQVVRGDSAAYFCASSPLKLAGANVLTFGAGSRLTVL.